This is a list of T cell receptor beta chains from one sample in a study of shared clonotypes between healthy human individuals. Assay: immunoSEQ multiplex PCR; the TCRdb copy retains only in-frame clones and omits some. The table shows about 1.5 million clones, with 95% to 99% occurring only once. The sequencing sample was made of naive CD4+ T cells sorted from blood. These receptors came from a man aged 25-45 years in good health. CDR3s include the opening cysteine and the closing phenylalanine or tryptophan. A D gene is named only where the DNA matches it firmly.

d_call v_call cdr3_aa
NA TRBV9 CASSPGYTYEQYF
NA TRBV18 CASSPPAGTYEQYF
NA TRBV7-3 CASSPRGGGSSYEQYF
NA TRBV4-1 CASSREGWTEAFF
NA TRBV6-1 CASSEGHAYQPQHF
TRBD1 TRBV9 CASSVVLGGVTEAFF
NA TRBV19 CASSETVSSGNTIYF
NA TRBV18 CASSPGLSRIAPGELFF
NA TRBV5-1 CASSLEGDEQYF
TRBD1 TRBV28 CASSNLLYRTGDYGYTF
NA TRBV4-3 CASSQEGGEKLFF
TRBD2 TRBV19 CASSRGLAGSSGANVLTF
NA TRBV6-5 CATSPSGGEQYF
NA TRBV9 CASSPWTDLGAGELFF
TRBD2 TRBV11-2 CASSRTAASGFF
TRBD1 TRBV6-1 CASSPKTGGDTEAFF
NA TRBV28 CASSLGFGPGVSGTDTQYF
NA TRBV5-6 CASSGGHSGDTQYF